This T cell receptor beta chain was retrieved from a study of T cells in Graves' hyperthyroidism and ophthalmopathy. General study findings and limits: Progression to ophthalmopathy was predicted a median of 6.5 months early. Blood shared most expanded thyroid clonotypes above 0.001.

Patients were aged 18 to 65, had disease duration under 2 months, and had newly diagnosed hyperthyroidism. Amplified regions were TCR beta CDR3 sequences from RNA transcripts. Primed by the HTBI set, a first-round RT-PCR was run on the TCR CDR3. In TCRdb, the multiplex PCR reads were re-called with MiXCR into one record per CDR3 protein. Among 300,000 or so distinct CDR3 sequences listed, around 23% were seen once. The length of the CDR3 is 17 residues. J lost 3 bases, V lost 1 base, and 8 bases had no gene match. CDR1 is SGHRS, CDR2 YFSETQ, per germline. Comments on this clonotype: What it binds is unknown. A much larger clone differs from this one at a single base, so this may be a read error.

This clonotype was sampled from a woman aged 50 to 60 with Graves' hyperthyroidism. V usage is TRBV5-1 and J usage is TRBJ2-1; TRBD2 matches 9 bases. The sample consisted of blood. The CDR3 protein is CASSLSPAGGLYNEQFF. The CDR3 DNA sequence: TGCGCCAGCAGCTTGTCCCCAGCGGGGGGACTCTACAATGAGCAGTTCTTC.